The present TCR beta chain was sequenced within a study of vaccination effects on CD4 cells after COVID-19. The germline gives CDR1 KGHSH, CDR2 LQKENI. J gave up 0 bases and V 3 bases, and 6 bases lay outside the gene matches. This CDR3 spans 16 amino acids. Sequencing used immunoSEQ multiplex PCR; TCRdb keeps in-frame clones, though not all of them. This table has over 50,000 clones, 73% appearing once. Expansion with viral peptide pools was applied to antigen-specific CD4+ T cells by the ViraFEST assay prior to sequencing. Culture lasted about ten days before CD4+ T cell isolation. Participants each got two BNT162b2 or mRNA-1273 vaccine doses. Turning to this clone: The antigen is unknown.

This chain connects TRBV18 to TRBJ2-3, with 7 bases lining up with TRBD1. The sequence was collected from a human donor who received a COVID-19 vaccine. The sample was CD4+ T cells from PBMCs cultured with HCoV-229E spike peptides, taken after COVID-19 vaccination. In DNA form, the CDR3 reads TGTGCCAGCTCACCGAGGGGGCTGACTAGCACAGATACGCAGTATTTT. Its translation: CASSPRGLTSTDTQYF.